Sequencing of this T cell receptor (beta chain) was carried out in a study of T cell responses to AZD1222 COVID-19 vaccine. This CDR3 is built from 15 residues. With 7 bases clipped from V and 6 bases from J, the junction kept 9 bases outside the gene matches. Germline CDR1 SQVTM, CDR2 ANQGSEA. Measured with immunoSEQ multiplex PCR; TCRdb has only the in-frame clones, and not every one. Here the sample spans 58,000 or so clones, around 88% being singletons. Material: peripheral blood, obtained 28 days after the second AZD1222 dose. This receptor was taken from an adult who received the AZD1222 COVID-19 vaccine. The chain is built from TRBV29-1 and TRBJ2-7; TRBD2 aligns across 16 bases. As DNA, the CDR3 is TGCAGCGCTACGGGACTAGCGGGGGGGCCCGGCGAGCAGTACTTC. Translating it yields CSATGLAGGPGEQYF.